Following are 6 T cell receptor beta chains from one sample sequenced in a study of cytomegalovirus exposure and HLA in healthy donors. The PCR contained 60 Vbeta and 13 Jbeta primers. The assay was immunoSEQ multiplex PCR, and TCRdb's table has in-frame clones only and misses some. Altogether approximately 190,000 clones are present, 84% being singletons, with the ten largest covering 2.6%. Input material: PBMCs. These receptors all come from a woman aged 45-65 years in good health and CMV-seropositive.

The CDR3 loop reads CASSFRISGHTEAFF. Here the CDR3 DNA reads TGTGCCAGCAGCTTTAGAATATCGGGTCACACTGAAGCTTTCTTT. This sequence joins TRBV7-2 and TRBJ1-1, with no clear D. Trimming left V 3 bases short and J 3 bases short, with 14 bases between. The CDR3 covers 15 residues. Germline CDR1 is SGHTA and CDR2 is FQGNSA.

This clone was recorded only once. The rearrangement joins TRBV2 to TRBJ2-2, with TRBD2 matching over 9 bases. Germline-derived CDR1 and CDR2 are SNHLY and FYNNEI. The ends lost 7 bases at V and 0 bases at J; junction bases unmatched: 3. The CDR3 sequence is 15 residues long. As DNA, the CDR3 is TGTGCCAGCATGTCTAGCGGGGCGAACACCGGGGAGCTGTTTTTT. Translated, it gives CASMSSGANTGELFF.

The chain recombines TRBV11-3 with TRBJ1-1; no clear D gene. The CDR3 sequence is 13 residues long. CDR1 and CDR2 from the germline V gene are SGHNT and YENEEA. The ends were cut back, 0 bases at V and 1 base at J, with 3 bases in the middle. Here the CDR3 DNA reads TGTGCCAGCAGCTTAGATAGGAACACTGAAGCTTTCTTT. This translates into CASSLDRNTEAFF.

The V call is TRBV10-3, the J call TRBJ1-1; 8 bases map to TRBD1. This CDR3 is 13 amino acids long. V was clipped by 10 bases and J by 13 bases; unmatched bases: 17. CDR1 and CDR2 from the germline V gene are ENHRY and SYGVKD. This CDR3 is CATTPDREGMGFF. DNA for the CDR3: TGTGCCACCACCCCGGACAGGGAAGGAATGGGTTTCTTT.

This chain links TRBV27 with TRBJ2-3; possible D gene TRBD2, 5 bases. The ends were cut back, 5 bases at V and 6 bases at J, with 12 bases in the middle. The CDR3 covers 13 residues. The germline CDR1 and CDR2 sequences are MNHEY and SMNVEV (reference sequence). In DNA form, the CDR3 reads TGTGCCAGCAGTCCCAGAAGAGGGGATACGCAGTATTTT. Its translation: CASSPRRGDTQYF.

This chain links TRBV6-5 with TRBJ1-1, with 10 bases matching TRBD1. Germline lookup yields CDR1 MNHEY and CDR2 SVGAGI. V gave up 6 bases and J gave up 0 bases; unmatched junction bases: 4. The CDR3 is made up of 15 amino acids. CDR3 bases: TGTGCCAGCAGCCTGACAGGGGGCATGAACACTGAAGCTTTCTTT. Translating gives CASSLTGGMNTEAFF.